The T cell receptor (beta chain) under discussion was sequenced for a study of T-cell memory formation after mild COVID-19. TCRdb independently ran MiXCR on the 5' RACE reads; one entry per CDR3 protein. The data hold 250,000 to 300,000 distinct CDR3 sequences, with about 17% observed a single time. Source material: PBMCs or a T cell subset sorted from them (not recorded which). This clonotype originated in a man aged 18 to 35 who had mild COVID-19 (a few samples of this study predate the infection). Cell type and time point are not known.

The CDR3 coding sequence is TGCGCCAGCAGCCAAGATGTACGGAAGACCTACAAGCAGTACGTC. Translated, it gives CASSQDVRKTYKQYV. V is TRBV4-1 and J is TRBJ2-7; D not certain. Per the germline V gene, CDR1 is MGHRA and CDR2 is YSYEKL. This CDR3 is 15 amino acids long.